This T cell receptor beta chain is from a study of vaccination and CD4 T cells after COVID-19 (dated by TCRdb to 2022 to 2024). Notes on the research overall: The convalescent cohort comprised six males and four females, including two Hispanic individuals, seven Caucasians, two Asians and one multiracial person. The cultures were stimulated with overlapping spike peptide pools from SARS-CoV-2 and from the common cold coronaviruses HCoV-NL63, HCoV-OC43 and HCoV-229E. Two doses of either the Pfizer-BioNTech BNT162b2 vaccine (n=8) or the Moderna mRNA-1273 vaccine (n=2) were administered to participants. In control cultures, a CEFX viral epitope pool was used as positive control, an HIV-1 Nef peptide pool was used as negative control, or no peptide was added. Post-vaccine blood samples were collected a median of around 2.5 months after the second vaccine dose, ranging from about 13 to 241 days. The spike-specific CD4+ TCR repertoire was compared before and after mRNA vaccination in nine to ten COVID-19 convalescent patients and a few infection-naive healthy vaccine recipients. Post-COVID blood samples from convalescent patients were collected a median of around 100 days after diagnosis, with a range of 35 to 161 days. Results the study describes overall, beyond this receptor: Of the vaccine-specific clones in convalescent patients, 304 of 307, or nearly all, reacted only to SARS-CoV-2 spike and did not cross-react with common cold coronaviruses. Although the median number of SARS-CoV-2-reactive clonotypes went up from some 23 after infection to 38 after vaccination, the increase was not significant. Among convalescent patients, a median approximately 88% of the SARS-CoV-2-reactive clones seen after vaccination appeared only after vaccination, which suggests priming specific to the vaccine. Only a relatively small number of convalescent patients were included in the study, and early timepoints following natural infection were not analyzed.

In the case of this clonotype: Which antigen it targets is not known. No base-level quality is on record; no much larger clone is a single base apart.

Taken from the germline V gene (reference sequence), the CDR1 and CDR2 loops are DFQATT and SNEGSKA. V trim: 0 bases; J trim: 3 bases; unmatched bases: 1. From its cysteine to its phenylalanine, the CDR3 spans 13 amino acids. The only DNA kept is the CDR3, 39 bases in frame from the first base. Preparation of the library involved PCR. DNA from cultured CD4+ T cells was subjected to TCR sequencing with the Oncomine TCR Beta short-read assay at the Johns Hopkins FTIC core. Genomic DNA was extracted from the cultured CD4+ T cells with the QIAamp micro DNA kit. Oncomine TCR Beta libraries made from cultured CD4+ T cells were pooled using unique dual indexes and sequenced on an Illumina iSeq 100. The authors' pipeline ran thus. Non-productive sequences were removed, and CDR3s not starting with C, not ending with F or W, or shorter than 7 amino acids were discarded. Antigen-specific clonotypes were identified with the MANAFEST web application by comparing peptide-stimulated wells with reference and other culture wells. To be called positive, a clone needed an FDR below 0.05, an odds ratio above 5, and a productive frequency above 0.1% in at least two of three replicate wells. A clonotype was classed as cross-reactive if the clonotype showed significant expansion both in SARS-CoV-2 spike wells and in at least one common cold coronavirus spike condition. Similarity between CDR3 sequences was evaluated in R version 3.6.1 using Levenshtein distances (stringdist) and unrooted phylogenetic trees (ape). The public reads were quality trimmed at Q25 with fastp and then assembled into clones with MiXCR by TCRdb, keeping productive beta chains. Each record represents a unique CDR3 protein, reported with the most common genes and DNA among its rows. TCRdb's processing, not the study's, gives the V and J calls here. Here the sample has about 13,000 distinct CDR3 sequences; 25% to 30% occur a single time. The ten largest clonotypes hold about 31% of the sample.

This sample's treatment or condition label indicates: approximately nine-day PBMC culture with coronavirus spike peptide pools or control peptides (ViraFEST assay). The ViraFEST assay, used in the study, expanded antigen-specific T cells with peptide pools and then identified the expanded clonotypes through TCR sequencing. The absence of prior SARS-CoV-2 infection in healthy vaccine recipients was confirmed by negative nucleocapsid antibody tests before and after vaccination. Each well held roughly 2.2 million PBMCs cultured in IMDM containing roughly 5% human AB serum and approximately 9.8 IU/ml IL-2, with around 9.7 ug/ml peptide pools added. Half of the culture medium was replaced with fresh IL-2-containing medium on days 3 and 7. After about nine days of culture, CD4+ T cells were isolated by negative selection with the EasySep CD4+ T cell isolation kit. Ficoll-Paque Plus gradient centrifugation was used to isolate PBMCs from whole blood, and the isolated PBMCs were then either used fresh or cryopreserved at -140C. Each culture condition was generally run in triplicate wells.

The starting material was CD4+ T cells from blood, cultured in vitro, obtained before SARS-CoV-2 vaccination. This receptor chain uses TRBV20-1 and TRBJ2-5; 7 central bases correspond to TRBD1. The source is a human donor who received a COVID-19 vaccine. The CDR3 here reads CSARETGKETQYF. The DNA reads as follows: TGCAGTGCTAGAGAGACAGGGAAAGAGACCCAGTACTTC.